This T cell receptor (beta chain) was observed in a study of T cells in Graves' hyperthyroidism and ophthalmopathy. Not enrolled were patients with uncontrolled infection, other autoimmune disease, pregnancy or lactation. TCR beta CDR3 sequences were amplified from RNA transcripts. HTBI primers were used for first-round RT-PCR of the TCR CDR3. One entry per CDR3 protein results from TCRdb running MiXCR on the multiplex PCR reads. The sample gives 250,000 to 300,000 distinct CDR3 sequences, roughly 13% of which show up once; roughly 7.9% is in the top ten. Germline V lookup: CDR1 SGHRS, CDR2 YFSETQ. The V end was cut by 4 bases, the J end by 8 bases, with 15 bases between. The CDR3 totals 13 residues.

The receptor was derived from a woman in her thirties or forties with Graves' hyperthyroidism. The chain uses TRBV5-1 and TRBJ1-2; the D is unclear. The material sequenced was blood. In nucleotides, the CDR3 is TGCGCCAGCAGCGCAGCTACGAAGAGGGGCTACACCTTC. Its protein product is CASSAATKRGYTF. Together with reference TRBV5-1 and TRBJ1-2, the CDR3 gives the full variable domain: KAGVTQTPRYLIKTRGQQVTLSCSPISGHRSVSWYQQTPGQGLQFLFEYFSETQRNKGNFPGRFSGRQFSNSRSEMNVSTLELGDSALYLCASSAATKRGYTFGSGTRLTVV.